These T cell receptor beta chains were read from a single sample in a study of early T cells in non-severe SARS-CoV-2 infection. TCRdb independently ran MiXCR on the 5' RACE reads; one entry per CDR3 protein. The data hold 70,000 to 90,000 distinct CDR3 sequences, with about 11% observed a single time. Sequenced input: whole blood. These receptors came from an adult who was a healthcare worker with PCR-confirmed SARS-CoV-2 infection or an uninfected control (not recorded which). CDR3s include the opening cysteine and the closing phenylalanine or tryptophan. The D gene is left open where the match is weak. Some rows have no size entry. The others give once, few or many, or a class for an expanded clone.

V gene	clone size	J gene	D gene	CDR3 DNA	CDR3 protein
TRBV30	-	TRBJ1-1	-	TGTGCCTGGAAGAGACAGGAATACACTGAAGCTTTCTTT	CAWKRQEYTEAFF
TRBV11-2	-	TRBJ1-1	-	TGTGCCAGCAGCTGGCAATTGAACACTGAAGCTTTCTTT	CASSWQLNTEAFF
TRBV5-1	-	TRBJ2-1	TRBD1	TGCGCCAGCAGCTTGAGGCCTCCCCCCGGGACAGGGGGCCGAGATGAGCAGTTCTTC	CASSLRPPPGTGGRDEQFF
TRBV2	few	TRBJ1-6	-	TGTGCCAGCAGTGGGCGGAATGGTTCACCCCTCCACTTT	CASSGRNGSPLHF
TRBV5-1	-	TRBJ2-1	-	TGCGCCAGCAGCTACAGGGCAGGAGAGCAGTTCTTC	CASSYRAGEQFF
TRBV20-1	many	TRBJ2-1	TRBD2	TGCAGTGCCCCCGACCCCTCGACTAGCGGGAACAATGAGCAGTTCTTC	CSAPDPSTSGNNEQFF
TRBV3-1	many	TRBJ2-2	-	TGTGCCAGCAGCATCGGGGGACTTTGGACCGGGGAGCTGTTTTTT	CASSIGGLWTGELFF
TRBV15	many	TRBJ2-7	-	TGTGCCACCAGCAGAGAGACAGACTACGAGCAGTACTTC	CATSRETDYEQYF
TRBV5-4	-	TRBJ1-1	-	TGTGCCAGCAGCGTTCCCCGGGACGGCAATCAGCGAGCTTTCTTT	CASSVPRDGNQRAFF
TRBV6-5	many	TRBJ2-7	TRBD2	TGTGCCAGCAGTTACTCCAAGGGACTAGCGGGGGTCTACGAGCAGTACTTC	CASSYSKGLAGVYEQYF
TRBV5-1	many	TRBJ2-3	-	TGCGCCAGCAGCTTGGAAACCTTAGCGGTGGTGGATACGCAGTATTTT	CASSLETLAVVDTQYF
TRBV15	-	TRBJ2-3	-	TGTGCCACCAGCAGCCCTCCGGATCCTAGCACAGATACGCAGTATTTT	CATSSPPDPSTDTQYF
TRBV18	few	TRBJ1-5	-	TGTGCCAGCTCACTACAGAGGGACAGCAATCAGCCCCAGCATTTT	CASSLQRDSNQPQHF
TRBV5-1	many	TRBJ1-2	TRBD1	TGCGCCAGCAGCTTGGGGACAGGGTTTTCTGGCTACACCTTC	CASSLGTGFSGYTF
TRBV3-1	-	TRBJ2-3	TRBD2	TGTGCCAGCAGCCAGCAACTAGCGGGGGGCACAGATACGCAGTATTTT	CASSQQLAGGTDTQYF